Listed below are T cell receptor beta chains from one sample, sequenced in a study of T cells in Graves' hyperthyroidism and ophthalmopathy. Via MiXCR, TCRdb re-called the multiplex PCR reads, giving one row per CDR3 protein. The repertoire includes 300,000 to 500,000 distinct CDR3 sequences, 11% to 15% of them detected once, and around 28% sits in the top ten. Sequencing input: blood. The receptor source for this set is a man aged 45-65 years with Graves' ophthalmopathy. Both conserved end residues are part of each CDR3. A D gene is named only where the DNA matches it firmly. A clone size is listed for some rows: how often the clone was seen (once, few, many), or a class if it is expanded.

D,V,J,size,CDR3,DNA
TRBD2,TRBV10-2,TRBJ2-3,.,CASSGTSGNSDTQYF,TGCGCCAGCAGTGGGACTAGCGGGAACTCAGATACGCAGTATTTT
TRBD1,TRBV29-1,TRBJ2-7,many,CSVDQGQGLYEQYF,TGCAGCGTTGACCAGGGACAGGGGCTCTACGAGCAGTACTTC
TRBD2,TRBV20-1,TRBJ2-1,many,CSARGLAGGVAYNEQFF,TGCAGTGCTAGAGGACTAGCGGGAGGAGTGGCCTACAATGAGCAGTTCTTC
.,TRBV5-5,TRBJ1-1,few,CASSLSPGGVAEAFF,TGTGCCAGCAGCTTGTCCCCGGGTGGGGTCGCTGAAGCTTTCTTT
.,TRBV6-1,TRBJ1-2,many,CASSEARIYGYTF,TGTGCCAGCAGTGAAGCCCGTATCTATGGCTACACCTTC
.,TRBV20-1,TRBJ2-3,many,CSARDRVTDTQYF,TGCAGTGCTAGAGATCGGGTCACAGATACGCAGTATTTT
.,TRBV18,TRBJ2-7,many,CASSDNYEQYF,TGTGCCAGCTCAGATAACTACGAGCAGTACTTC
TRBD2,TRBV20-1,TRBJ2-5,many,CSARVASGTAGTQYF,TGCAGTGCTAGAGTGGCTAGCGGGACAGCGGGGACCCAGTACTTC
.,TRBV10-3,TRBJ1-5,.,CAISEMAVNQPQHF,TGTGCCATCAGTGAGATGGCGGTCAATCAGCCCCAGCATTTT
.,TRBV6-1,TRBJ1-2,many,CASSWTRGGSNYGYTF,TGTGCCAGCAGCTGGACAAGGGGGGGGTCCAACTATGGCTACACCTTC
.,TRBV5-6,TRBJ2-4,many,CASSLVVGGINIQYF,TGTGCCAGCAGCTTGGTAGTAGGAGGGATAAACATTCAGTACTTC
.,TRBV10-3,TRBJ2-6,few,CAIRGSSVPGANVLTF,TGTGCCATCAGGGGCTCCTCAGTCCCTGGGGCCAACGTCCTGACTTTC
TRBD2,TRBV20-1,TRBJ2-1,.,CSARDDGGTDDAGFF,TGCAGTGCTAGAGATGACGGGGGGACCGACGATGCGGGGTTCTTC
.,TRBV2,TRBJ2-7,many,CASRAGGPEQYF,TGTGCCAGCAGGGCAGGAGGGCCCGAGCAGTACTTC
.,TRBV6-1,TRBJ2-1,.,CASSAGTNSYNEQFF,TGTGCCAGCAGCGCCGGGACGAACTCCTACAATGAGCAGTTCTTC
.,TRBV12-3/TRBV12-4,TRBJ1-2,.,CASSLLGLGYGYTF,TGTGCCAGCAGTTTACTGGGGCTGGGCTATGGCTACACCTTC
TRBD2,TRBV5-5,TRBJ2-5,few,CASSSPTPTWGGETQYF,TGTGCCAGCAGCTCACCTACCCCTACTTGGGGGGGAGAGACCCAGTACTTC
.,TRBV3-1,TRBJ1-4,many,CASSQGTVTNEKLFF,TGTGCCAGCAGCCAAGGGACAGTTACTAATGAAAAACTGTTTTTT
.,TRBV19,TRBJ2-3,many,CASSEWDRNTDTQYF,TGTGCCAGTAGCGAGTGGGACCGAAACACAGATACGCAGTATTTT
TRBD2,TRBV19,TRBJ2-1,few,CASSIITFEREATTSSYNEQFF,TGTGCCAGTAGTATAATCACTTTCGAGCGGGAGGCAACAACCAGCTCCTACAATGAGCAGTTCTTC
.,TRBV20-1,TRBJ2-1,many,CSASGGVYNEQFF,TGCAGTGCTAGTGGGGGAGTTTACAATGAGCAGTTCTTC
TRBD1,TRBV3-1,TRBJ1-2,.,CASSAGQGGGYTF,TGTGCCAGCAGCGCGGGACAGGGTGGTGGCTACACCTTC
.,TRBV7-9,TRBJ2-7,many,CASSSRLGSNEQYF,TGTGCCAGCAGCTCTCGACTAGGGTCCAACGAGCAGTACTTC
.,TRBV5-1,TRBJ1-2,.,CASSLDGTVVYGYTF,TGCGCCAGCAGCTTGGACGGGACGGTCGTCTATGGCTACACCTTC
TRBD1,TRBV12-3/TRBV12-4,TRBJ1-2,many,CASSPGTAYTF,TGTGCCAGCAGTCCCGGGACAGCGTACACCTTC
.,TRBV12-3/TRBV12-4,TRBJ2-2,many,CASSKVRGGELFF,TGTGCCAGCAGTAAGGTCCGGGGCGGGGAGCTGTTTTTT
.,TRBV6-1,TRBJ1-5,many,CASTVTGTSFNQPQHF,TGTGCCAGCACCGTAACCGGGACAAGCTTCAATCAGCCCCAGCATTTT
.,TRBV11-2,TRBJ2-1,many,CASSSIGAGPDEQFF,TGTGCCAGCAGCTCAATAGGCGCGGGGCCCGATGAGCAGTTCTTC
TRBD1,TRBV12-3/TRBV12-4,TRBJ1-1,many,CASSRQGKAFF,TGTGCCAGCAGTCGACAGGGGAAGGCTTTCTTT
TRBD2,TRBV27,TRBJ2-7,many,CASITSGGHYEQYF,TGTGCCAGCATAACTAGCGGGGGCCATTACGAGCAGTACTTC
.,TRBV27,TRBJ1-1,.,CASRTSHSGVPEAFF,TGTGCCAGCCGGACTAGCCATTCAGGGGTTCCTGAAGCTTTCTTT
TRBD1,TRBV5-1,TRBJ1-6,.,CASSLGTGRYNSPPHF,TGCGCCAGCAGCCTAGGGACAGGAAGATATAATTCACCCCCCCACTTT
.,TRBV29-1,TRBJ1-3,.,CSVRDGSGNTIYF,TGCAGCGTCCGGGACGGCTCTGGAAACACCATATATTTT
TRBD2,TRBV3-1,TRBJ2-5,.,CASSQGFPTGTSGRQETQYF,TGTGCCAGCAGCCAAGGATTCCCGACAGGGACTAGCGGGAGACAAGAGACCCAGTACTTC
.,TRBV24-1,TRBJ2-3,few,CATSDSQRQITDTQYF,TGTGCCACCAGTGATTCCCAACGGCAGATCACAGATACGCAGTATTTT
.,TRBV29-1,TRBJ2-7,.,CSVRGSGEQYF,TGCAGCGTCCGGGGCTCCGGCGAGCAGTACTTC